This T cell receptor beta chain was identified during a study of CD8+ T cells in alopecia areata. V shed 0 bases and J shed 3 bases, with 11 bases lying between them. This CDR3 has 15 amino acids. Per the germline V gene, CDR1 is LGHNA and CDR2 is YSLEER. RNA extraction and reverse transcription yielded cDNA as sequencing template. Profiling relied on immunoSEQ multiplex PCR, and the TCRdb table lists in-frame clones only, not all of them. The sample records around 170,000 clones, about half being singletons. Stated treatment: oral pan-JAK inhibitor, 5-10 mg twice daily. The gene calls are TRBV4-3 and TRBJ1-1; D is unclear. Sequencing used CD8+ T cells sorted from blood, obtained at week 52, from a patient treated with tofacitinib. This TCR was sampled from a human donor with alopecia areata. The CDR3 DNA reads TGCGCCAGCAGCCAAGACGGCAGTTGGGACACTGAAGCTTTCTTT. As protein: CASSQDGSWDTEAFF.